This TCR beta chain derives from a study of T cells in Graves' hyperthyroidism and ophthalmopathy (dated 2019 in TCRdb). General notes on the study: Peripheral blood samples were taken at initial diagnosis, before any treatment was given. TCR V-J signatures able to tell the groups apart were searched for in a discovery cohort of some 100 patients, of whom around 42 had Graves' ophthalmopathy and about 60 had stable Graves' hyperthyroidism. Prospective prediction of ophthalmopathy was tested in an independent validation cohort of 18 to 20 hyperthyroidism patients and 15 to 17 patients who later progressed to ophthalmopathy. The 100 or so discovery patients were randomly divided into training and test sets at a 7:3 ratio. In about 6 Graves' hyperthyroidism patients, the study also compared T-cell repertoires from thyroid tissue with T-cell repertoires from blood. After blood sampling, hyperthyroidism patients were treated with methimazole at a starting dose of 30 mg daily, and ophthalmopathy patients were treated with high-dose intravenous methylprednisolone. The paper reports TCR Vbeta CDR3 sequencing of more than 120 peripheral blood samples: over 40 ophthalmopathy, some 80 hyperthyroidism and around 17 progressor patients. General conclusions and limits of the study: Most expanded thyroid clonotypes (frequency above 0.001) were also detected in blood, a finding suggesting that blood repertoires may reflect thyroid immune responses. In cross-validation, a model built on a 13 V-J signature told ophthalmopathy apart from stable hyperthyroidism with less than 90% sensitivity and roughly 82% specificity, and in testing the same model reached 80%/75%. No statistical method was used to fix the sample size in advance, and group allocation was not hidden from the investigators. In validation, progression to ophthalmopathy was predicted by the model with around 70% sensitivity and approximately 78% specificity, a median of around 5.9 months before onset.

Regarding this clonotype: Which antigen it targets is not known. No much larger clonotype is one base removed from it; base qualities were not supplied.

Ophthalmopathy patients had moderately to severely active disease, Clinical Activity Score of at least 3, NOSPECS grade of at least 4, and duration under 3 months. Any patient with an uncontrolled infection, another autoimmune disease, pregnancy or lactation was excluded. Diagnoses relied on clinical symptoms, serum thyroxine and TRAb, thyroid ultrasound and orbital computed tomography. PBMCs were separated from about 10 ml of fresh peripheral blood using Ficoll-Paque density gradient centrifugation. Total RNA was extracted using Trizol reagent, and RNA quality was assessed on an Agilent 2100 Bioanalyzer. The TCR beta CDR3 regions were amplified from RNA transcripts. For the first round of RT-PCR on the TCR CDR3, the HTBI primer set was used together with the Qiagen OneStep RT-PCR kit. Libraries were constructed in a second round of multiplex PCR, after which size selection and purification were carried out. Paired-end sequencing of the libraries was performed with 100 bp reads on an Illumina HiSeq2000. In the authors' own workflow: Raw data were processed with SOAPnuke, discarding reads with adapters, uncalled bases, mean Phred below 15, or no exact constant-primer or identifier match. COPE v1.2.5 was used to merge high-quality paired reads, and clonotypes were defined as unique nucleotide sequences. Clonotypes were aligned to IMGT TRBV, TRBD and TRBJ reference segments using MiTCR v1.1. Analysis was restricted to V-J combinations with a frequency above 0.0001, which covered about 99% of repertoires. The TCS score was defined as F50 (clonal expansion) divided by E x V (chaos), with BLOSUM62-based TCRdist calculated between CDR3 peptides within each V-J. Welch's t-statistics and random forest reduced several hundred V-J features to 13, which were used in a naive Bayes classifier (R e1071). The Morisita-Horn index was used to measure how similar the thyroid and blood repertoires were. TCRdb redid the processing of the public reads, applying fastp at Q25 and MiXCR, and retained in-frame beta chains. Here each entry gathers all rows of one CDR3 protein and keeps the most common genes and DNA. The V and J calls shown here were made by TCRdb, not taken from the authors' results. The sample table contains about 58,000 distinct CDR3 sequences; only one count was recorded for roughly 49% of them. 12% of the sample is taken by the ten largest.

Sequencing used blood. The receptor's source is a woman in her 30s with Graves' ophthalmopathy.

The DNA sequence reads TGTGCCACCAGCAAATTGGGACCGACTAATGAAAAACTGTTTTTT. This is translated as CATSKLGPTNEKLFF. The chain uses TRBV15 and TRBJ1-4; the best D guess is TRBD1, with 5 bases matching. The germline V gene (reference sequence) sets CDR1 to LNHNV and CDR2 to YYDKDF. Cut back by 4 bases and 2 bases, the V and J ends lie 11 bases apart. Reading from cysteine to phenylalanine, the CDR3 counts 15 amino acids. Only the CDR3 portion is preserved as DNA: 45 bases, with reading frame beginning at the first base.